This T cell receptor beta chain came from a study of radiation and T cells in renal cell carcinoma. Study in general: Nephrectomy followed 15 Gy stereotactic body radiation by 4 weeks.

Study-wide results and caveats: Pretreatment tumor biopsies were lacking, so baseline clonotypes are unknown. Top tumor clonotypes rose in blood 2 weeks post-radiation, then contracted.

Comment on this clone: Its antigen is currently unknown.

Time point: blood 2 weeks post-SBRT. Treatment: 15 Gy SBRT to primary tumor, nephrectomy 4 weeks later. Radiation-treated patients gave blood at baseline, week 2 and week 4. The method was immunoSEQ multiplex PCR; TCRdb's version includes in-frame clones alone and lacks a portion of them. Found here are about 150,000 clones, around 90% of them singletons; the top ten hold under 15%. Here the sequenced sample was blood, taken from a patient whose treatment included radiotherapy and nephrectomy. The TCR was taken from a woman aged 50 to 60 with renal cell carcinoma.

In nucleotides, the CDR3 is TGTGCCAGCAGCAAGACAGGACTCGAGGATCAGCCCCAGCATTTT. This translates into CASSKTGLEDQPQHF. This chain joins TRBV9 and TRBJ1-5; TRBD1 might be the D (6 bases). Trimming took off 4 bases at V and 5 bases at J, with 16 bases between the two ends. CDR1 is SGDLS and CDR2 is YYNGEE in the germline V gene. The CDR3 loop spans 15 amino acids.